This entry describes one T cell receptor (beta chain). Produced via immunoSEQ multiplex PCR; TCRdb's table is partial and in-frame only. In the table there are roughly 150,000 clones, around 90% of which are singletons. Germline-derived CDR1 and CDR2 are LNHDA and SQIVND (reference sequence). The CDR3 contains 14 residues. J lost 5 bases, V lost 6 bases, and 8 bases had no gene match. The data are from a study of control samples from healthy donors and cancer patients. Material: blood. This TCR derives from a man younger than 35 in good health. The rearrangement joins TRBV19 to TRBJ2-7; 9 bases are shared with TRBD1. The CDR3 DNA sequence: TGTGCCAGTAGCTCCGGGACAGGGAACCACGAGCAGTACTTC. Translated: CASSSGTGNHEQYF.